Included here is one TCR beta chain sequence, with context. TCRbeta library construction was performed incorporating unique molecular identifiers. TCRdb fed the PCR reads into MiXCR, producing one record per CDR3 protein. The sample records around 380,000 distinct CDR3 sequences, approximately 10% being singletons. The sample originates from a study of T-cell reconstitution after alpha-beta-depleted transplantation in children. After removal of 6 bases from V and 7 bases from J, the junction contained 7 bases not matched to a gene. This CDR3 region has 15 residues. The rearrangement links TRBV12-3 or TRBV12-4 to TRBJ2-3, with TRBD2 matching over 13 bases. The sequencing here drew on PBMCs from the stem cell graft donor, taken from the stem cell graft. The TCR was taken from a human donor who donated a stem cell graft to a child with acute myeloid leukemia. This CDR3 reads CASSILAGGLYTQYF. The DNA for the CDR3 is TGTGCCAGCAGCATACTAGCGGGAGGGTTGTATACGCAGTATTTT.